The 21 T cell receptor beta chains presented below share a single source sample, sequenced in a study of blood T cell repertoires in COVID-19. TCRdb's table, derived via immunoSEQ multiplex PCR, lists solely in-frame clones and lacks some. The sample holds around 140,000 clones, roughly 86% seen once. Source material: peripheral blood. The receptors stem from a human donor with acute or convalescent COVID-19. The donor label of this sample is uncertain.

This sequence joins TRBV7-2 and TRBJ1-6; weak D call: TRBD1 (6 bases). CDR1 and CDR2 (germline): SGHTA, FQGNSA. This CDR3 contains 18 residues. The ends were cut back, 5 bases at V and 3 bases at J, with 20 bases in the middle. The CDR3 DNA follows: TGTGCCAGCAGCACCGCGGGTACAGGGCTCCTCTATAATTCACCCCTCCACTTT. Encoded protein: CASSTAGTGLLYNSPLHF.

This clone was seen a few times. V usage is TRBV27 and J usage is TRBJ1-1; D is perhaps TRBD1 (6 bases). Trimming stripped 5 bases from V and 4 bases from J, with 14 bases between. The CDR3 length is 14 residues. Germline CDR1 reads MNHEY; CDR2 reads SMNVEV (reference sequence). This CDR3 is CASSPRGGATEAFF. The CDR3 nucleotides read TGTGCCAGCAGTCCTCGGGGGGGCGCCACTGAAGCTTTCTTT.

The CDR3 sequence is CASSAPGRRGEAFF. CDR3 nucleotide sequence: TGTGCCAGCAGTGCCCCAGGGCGTCGTGGTGAAGCTTTCTTT. The chain uses TRBV6-2 or TRBV6-3 and TRBJ1-1; D may be TRBD1 (5 bases). This CDR3 has 14 amino acids. V lost 5 bases, J lost 7 bases, and 17 bases lay in between. Germline CDR1 is MNHEY and CDR2 is SVGEGT.

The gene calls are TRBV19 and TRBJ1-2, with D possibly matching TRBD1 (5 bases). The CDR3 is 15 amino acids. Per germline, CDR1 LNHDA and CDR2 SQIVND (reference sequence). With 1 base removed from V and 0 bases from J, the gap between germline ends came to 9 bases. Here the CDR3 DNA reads TGTGCCAGTAGTATAGCGGGGGAGGCTAACTATGGCTACACCTTC. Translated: CASSIAGEANYGYTF.

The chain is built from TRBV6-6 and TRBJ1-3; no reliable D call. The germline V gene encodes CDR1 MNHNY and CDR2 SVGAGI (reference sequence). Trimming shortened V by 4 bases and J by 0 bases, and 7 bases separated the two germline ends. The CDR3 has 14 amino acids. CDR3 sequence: CASSSGISGNTIYF. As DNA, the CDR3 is TGTGCCAGCAGTTCAGGTATCTCTGGAAACACCATATATTTT.

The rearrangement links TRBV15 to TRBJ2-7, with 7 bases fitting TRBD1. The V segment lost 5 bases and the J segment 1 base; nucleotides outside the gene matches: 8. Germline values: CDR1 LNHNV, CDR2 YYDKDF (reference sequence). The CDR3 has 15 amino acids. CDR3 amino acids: CATSLGTAISYEQYF. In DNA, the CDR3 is TGTGCCACCAGCCTCGGGACAGCCATTTCCTACGAGCAGTACTTC.

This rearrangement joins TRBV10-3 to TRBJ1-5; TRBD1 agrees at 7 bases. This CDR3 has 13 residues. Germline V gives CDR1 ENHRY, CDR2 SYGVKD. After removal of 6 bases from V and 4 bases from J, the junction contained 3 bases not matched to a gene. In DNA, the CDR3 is TGTGCCATCAGCGGACAGGATAATCAGCCCCAGCATTTT. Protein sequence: CAISGQDNQPQHF.

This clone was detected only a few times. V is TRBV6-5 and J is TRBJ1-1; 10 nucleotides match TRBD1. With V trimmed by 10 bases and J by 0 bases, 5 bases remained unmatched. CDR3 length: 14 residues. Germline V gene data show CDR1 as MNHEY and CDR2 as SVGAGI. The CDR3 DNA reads TGTGCCACCGACAGGGGGCGCCTGAACACTGAAGCTTTCTTT. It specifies CATDRGRLNTEAFF.

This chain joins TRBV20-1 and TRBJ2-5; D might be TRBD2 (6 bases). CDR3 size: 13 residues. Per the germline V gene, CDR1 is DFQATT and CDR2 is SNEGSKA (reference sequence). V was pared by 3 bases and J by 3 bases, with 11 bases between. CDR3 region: CSASRSGEETQYF. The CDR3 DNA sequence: TGCAGTGCTAGTAGGTCGGGAGAAGAGACCCAGTACTTC.

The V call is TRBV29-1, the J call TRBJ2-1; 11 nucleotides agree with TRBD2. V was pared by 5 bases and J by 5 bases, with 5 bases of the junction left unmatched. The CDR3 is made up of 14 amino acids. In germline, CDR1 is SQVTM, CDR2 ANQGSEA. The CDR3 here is CSVTLAGGHNEQFF. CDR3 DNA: TGCAGCGTTACCCTAGCGGGGGGCCACAATGAGCAGTTCTTC.

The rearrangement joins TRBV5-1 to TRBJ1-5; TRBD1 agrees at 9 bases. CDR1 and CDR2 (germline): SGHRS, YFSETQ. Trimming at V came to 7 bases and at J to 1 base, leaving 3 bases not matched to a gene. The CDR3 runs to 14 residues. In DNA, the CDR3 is TGCGCCAGCGAGGACAGGGGAAGCAATCAGCCCCAGCATTTT. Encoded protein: CASEDRGSNQPQHF.

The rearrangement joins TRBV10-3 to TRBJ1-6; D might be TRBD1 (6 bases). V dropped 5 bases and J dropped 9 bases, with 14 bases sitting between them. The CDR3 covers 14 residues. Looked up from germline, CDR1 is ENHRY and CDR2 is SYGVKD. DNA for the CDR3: TGTGCCATCAGTTCAGGCGGACAGCTTTCACCCCTCCACTTT. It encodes CAISSGGQLSPLHF.

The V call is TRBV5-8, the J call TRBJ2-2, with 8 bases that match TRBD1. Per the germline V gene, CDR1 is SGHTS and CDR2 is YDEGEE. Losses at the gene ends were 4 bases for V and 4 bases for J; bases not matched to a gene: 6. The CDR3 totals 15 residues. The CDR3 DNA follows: TGTGCCAGCAGCGGAAAGACAGGGGTCACCGGGGAGCTGTTTTTT. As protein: CASSGKTGVTGELFF. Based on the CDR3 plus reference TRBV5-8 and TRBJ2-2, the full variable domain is EAGVTQSPTHLIKTRGQQATLRCSPISGHTSVYWYQQALGLGLQFLLWYDEGEERNRGNFPPRFSGRQFPNYSSELNVNALELEDSALYLCASSGKTGVTGELFFGEGSRLTVL.

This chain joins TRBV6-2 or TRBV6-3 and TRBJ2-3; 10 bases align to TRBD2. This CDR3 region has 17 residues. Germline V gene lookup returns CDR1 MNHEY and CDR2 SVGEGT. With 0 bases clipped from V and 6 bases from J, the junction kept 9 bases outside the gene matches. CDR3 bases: TGTGCCAGCAGTTACTCGATACCAGCGGGGGGGAAGGATACGCAGTATTTT. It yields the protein CASSYSIPAGGKDTQYF.

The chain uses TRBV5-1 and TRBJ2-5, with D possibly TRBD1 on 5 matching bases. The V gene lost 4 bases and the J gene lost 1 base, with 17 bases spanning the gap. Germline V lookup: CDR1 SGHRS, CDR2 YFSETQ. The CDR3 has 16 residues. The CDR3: CASSTQGSMAQETQYF. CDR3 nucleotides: TGCGCCAGCAGCACGCAGGGATCGATGGCCCAAGAGACCCAGTACTTC.

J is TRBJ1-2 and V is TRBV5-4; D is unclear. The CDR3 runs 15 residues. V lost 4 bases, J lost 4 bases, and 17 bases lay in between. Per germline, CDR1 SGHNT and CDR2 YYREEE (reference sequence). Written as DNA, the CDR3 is TGTGCCAGCAGCCGGGAAAGGGTTCAATCCTATGGCTACACCTTC. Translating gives CASSRERVQSYGYTF.

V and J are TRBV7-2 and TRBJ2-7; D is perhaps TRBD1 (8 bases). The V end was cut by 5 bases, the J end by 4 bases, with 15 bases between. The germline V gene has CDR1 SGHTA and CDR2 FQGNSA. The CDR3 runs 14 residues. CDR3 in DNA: TGTGCCAGCAGCATCGGACAGGGAGGGTACGAGCAGTACTTC. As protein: CASSIGQGGYEQYF. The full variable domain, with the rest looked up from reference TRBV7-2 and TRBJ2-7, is GAGVSQSPSNKVTEKGKDVELRCDPISGHTALYWYRQSLGQGLEFLIYFQGNSAPDKSGLPSDRFSAERTGGSVSTLTIQRTQQEDSAVYLCASSIGQGGYEQYFGPGTRLTVT.

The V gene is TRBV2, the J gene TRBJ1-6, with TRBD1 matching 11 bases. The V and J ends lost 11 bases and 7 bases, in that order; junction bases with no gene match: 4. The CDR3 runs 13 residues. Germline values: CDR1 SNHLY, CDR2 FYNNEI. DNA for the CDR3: TGTGCCGCCCGGGACAGGGGGAATTCACCCCTCCACTTT. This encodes CAARDRGNSPLHF.

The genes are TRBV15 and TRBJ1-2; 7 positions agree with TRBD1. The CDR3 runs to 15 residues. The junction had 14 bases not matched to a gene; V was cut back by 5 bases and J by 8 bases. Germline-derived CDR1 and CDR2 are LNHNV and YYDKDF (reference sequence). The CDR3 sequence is CATSRRQGQGPGYTF. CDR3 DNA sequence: TGTGCCACCAGCCGACGACAGGGTCAGGGCCCCGGCTACACCTTC. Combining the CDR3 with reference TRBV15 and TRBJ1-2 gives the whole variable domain DAMVIQNPRYQVTQFGKPVTLSCSQTLNHNVMYWYQQKSSQAPKLLFHYYDKDFNNEADTPDNFQSRRPNTSFCFLDIRSPGLGDTAMYLCATSRRQGQGPGYTFGSGTRLTVV.

CDR3: CASGRSTNTEAFF. CDR3 nucleotides: TGTGCCAGCGGGAGGAGTACGAACACTGAAGCTTTCTTT. This sequence joins TRBV2 and TRBJ1-1; D call uncertain. This CDR3 has 13 amino acids. Germline CDR1 is SNHLY and CDR2 is FYNNEI. Trimming removed 8 bases at V and 1 base at J, with 11 bases between.

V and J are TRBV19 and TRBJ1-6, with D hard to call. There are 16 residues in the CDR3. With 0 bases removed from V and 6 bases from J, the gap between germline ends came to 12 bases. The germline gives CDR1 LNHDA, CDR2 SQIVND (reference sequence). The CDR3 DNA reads TGTGCCAGTAGTATAGACAGCATGCGGGTTAATTCACCCCTCCACTTT. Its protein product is CASSIDSMRVNSPLHF.